A selection of T cell receptor beta chains follows, all from one sample in a study of T cells in localized non-small cell lung cancer. The table came from immunoSEQ multiplex PCR; TCRdb's copy has only in-frame clones and leaves some out. Of over 1,400 clones in the sample, about 19% were seen once. Specimen: lung tumor tissue, collected before any cancer treatment. The receptors shown here come from a woman aged 35-70 years with stage I lung adenocarcinoma. The CDR3 runs from the conserved cysteine through the conserved F or W. Fields, in order: D gene, J gene, clone size, V gene, CDR3 protein, CDR3 DNA. D genes are given only for firm matches. Size is stated for part of the rows, as once, few or many counts, or as a class when the clone is expanded.

. TRBJ2-5 . TRBV11-3 CASSLQTRGGQETQYF TGTGCCAGCAGCTTGCAGACACGGGGTGGCCAAGAGACCCAGTACTTC
TRBD1 TRBJ2-1 few TRBV11-1 CASSLIDRDNEQFF TGTGCCAGCAGCTTAATTGACAGGGACAATGAGCAGTTCTTC
. TRBJ2-7 . TRBV28 CASSLKIVDEQYF TGTGCCAGCAGTTTGAAGATAGTGGACGAGCAGTACTTC
TRBD1 TRBJ1-5 few TRBV28 CASSFSGQGVLQPQHF TGTGCCAGCAGTTTCAGCGGACAGGGCGTCCTCCAGCCCCAGCATTTT
TRBD1 TRBJ2-7 few TRBV6-8 CASTERTGVNEQYF TGTGCCAGCACCGAACGGACAGGGGTGAACGAGCAGTACTTC
. TRBJ1-1 few TRBV5-1 CASSLTPGGTLNTEAFF TGCGCCAGCAGCTTGACCCCGGGGGGCACTTTGAACACTGAAGCTTTCTTT
. TRBJ1-1 . TRBV11-3 CASSSQGPGNTEAFF TGTGCCAGCAGCTCTCAGGGGCCTGGGAACACTGAAGCTTTCTTT
. TRBJ1-5 . TRBV6-8 CASSIRLGQPQHF TGTGCCAGCAGCATTAGGTTAGGGCAGCCCCAGCATTTT
. TRBJ1-2 few TRBV25-1 CASSEGAGMGYTF TGTGCCAGCAGTGAAGGGGCAGGGATGGGCTACACCTTC
. TRBJ1-1 . TRBV19 CASSTQAEAFF TGTGCCAGTAGTACGCAGGCGGAAGCTTTCTTT
TRBD2 TRBJ2-1 large TRBV19 CASSISTGAGAYNEQFF TGTGCCAGTAGTATATCAACCGGAGCGGGGGCCTACAATGAGCAGTTCTTC
. TRBJ1-5 medium-sized TRBV6-8 CASSYSVPAFGQPQHF TGTGCCAGCAGTTACTCAGTTCCCGCTTTTGGACAGCCCCAGCATTTT
TRBD2 TRBJ2-3 . TRBV30 CAWSAGLAGMDTQYF TGTGCCTGGAGTGCGGGACTAGCGGGGATGGATACGCAGTATTTT
. TRBJ1-5 . TRBV10-2 CASSSSNLQPQHF TGCGCCAGCAGTTCCTCCAATTTACAGCCCCAGCATTTT
TRBD1 TRBJ1-4 few TRBV11-3 CASSLDSGQGNEKLFF TGTGCCAGCAGCTTAGATAGCGGACAGGGTAATGAAAAACTGTTTTTT
. TRBJ2-3 few TRBV28 CASSLWDTTSTDTQYF TGTGCCAGCAGTTTATGGGACACCACTAGCACAGATACGCAGTATTTT
. TRBJ2-5 once TRBV30 CAWTGAGQETQYF TGTGCCTGGACGGGGGCCGGGCAAGAGACCCAGTACTTC
. TRBJ2-1 few TRBV19 CASSIYSGNEQFF TGTGCCAGTAGTATATATTCCGGCAATGAGCAGTTCTTC
TRBD1 TRBJ2-5 few TRBV6-8 CASSYWTGGSQETQYF TGTGCCAGCAGTTACTGGACAGGGGGGAGCCAAGAGACCCAGTACTTC
. TRBJ2-1 few TRBV6-8 CASSPQGLGDEQFF TGTGCCAGCAGCCCCCAGGGACTGGGGGATGAGCAGTTCTTC
TRBD1 TRBJ1-5 few TRBV11-3 CASSYSQGATNQPQHF TGTGCCAGCAGCTATTCACAGGGGGCGACTAATCAGCCCCAGCATTTT
. TRBJ1-1 few TRBV11-3 CASSFGGLGNTEAFF TGTGCCAGCAGCTTCGGCGGGCTTGGGAACACTGAAGCTTTCTTT